These 10 T cell receptor beta chains were all obtained from the same sample, sequenced in a study of T cell responses to AZD1222 COVID-19 vaccine. The table came from immunoSEQ multiplex PCR; TCRdb's copy has only in-frame clones and leaves some out. The sample contains about 190,000 clones, about 90% of which appear only once. The sequencing used peripheral blood, collected on day 0 of MenACWY control vaccination. The receptors derive from an adult in good health.

This chain links TRBV6-5 with TRBJ1-2; D not certain. The V end was cut by 0 bases, the J end by 2 bases, with 4 bases between. The CDR3 is made up of 13 amino acids. The germline V gene has CDR1 MNHEY and CDR2 SVGAGI. The CDR3: CASSYSVNYGYTF. In DNA form, the CDR3 reads TGTGCCAGCAGTTACTCGGTGAACTATGGCTACACCTTC.

The chain couples TRBV4-3 to TRBJ1-2; the D is unclear. Looked up from germline, CDR1 is LGHNA and CDR2 is YSLEER. The CDR3 sequence is 13 residues long. V was trimmed by 1 base and J by 6 bases, leaving 9 bases between them. The CDR3 region has the DNA TGCGCCAGCAGCCAAGCCGGGGTAGATGGCTACACCTTC. It encodes CASSQAGVDGYTF.

This clone was observed a few times. The chain uses TRBV7-9 and TRBJ1-2, with D tentatively TRBD1 (6 bases). V lost 5 bases and J 4 bases, leaving 26 bases between the germline ends. The CDR3 runs to 18 residues. From germline, CDR1 is SEHNR and CDR2 FQNEAQ (reference sequence). The DNA for the CDR3 is TGTGCCAGCAGCCAAGGGAACAGGGCGCCGGCGGGGTCCTATGGCTACACCTTC. Translating gives CASSQGNRAPAGSYGYTF. The full variable domain, rest sourced from reference TRBV7-9 and TRBJ1-2, is DTGVSQNPRHKITKRGQNVTFRCDPISEHNRLYWYRQTLGQGPEFLTYFQNEAQLEKSRLLSDRFSAERPKGSFSTLEIQRTEQGDSAMYLCASSQGNRAPAGSYGYTFGSGTRLTVV.

The chain carries TRBV28 and TRBJ2-7; D is perhaps TRBD1 (5 bases). The CDR3 loop spans 13 amino acids. V was cut by 6 bases and J by 2 bases, with 11 bases left in between. The germline gives CDR1 MDHEN, CDR2 SYDVKM. The CDR3 DNA reads TGTGCCAGCAGCGACAGAGACCCCTACGAGCAGTACTTC. It yields the protein CASSDRDPYEQYF.

This chain uses TRBV2 with TRBJ2-5; no clear D. CDR1 and CDR2 (germline): SNHLY, FYNNEI. V was shortened by 10 bases and J by 2 bases, with 14 bases between the two germline ends. CDR3 size: 13 residues. CDR3 DNA sequence: TGTGCCATCTCCCGCGAAGAGCAAGAGACCCAGTACTTC. This encodes CAISREEQETQYF.

In its sample, this clone was seen a few times. The V and J genes are TRBV4-1 and TRBJ2-1, with 8 bases matching TRBD2. J was trimmed by 8 bases and V by 7 bases; bases with no gene match: 7. Germline CDR1 reads MGHRA; CDR2 reads YSYEKL. The CDR3 is 13 amino acids. CDR3 in amino acids: CASTGRVADEQFF. Here the CDR3 DNA reads TGCGCCAGCACCGGGAGGGTGGCGGATGAGCAGTTCTTC.

This chain links TRBV9 with TRBJ1-1, with D unclear. Germline CDR1 reads SGDLS; CDR2 reads YYNGEE. This CDR3 is built from 13 residues. V lost 0 bases to trimming and J lost 3 bases, with 6 bases between them. CDR3 in amino acids: CASSVDLYTEAFF. The CDR3 DNA reads TGTGCCAGCAGCGTAGACCTTTACACTGAAGCTTTCTTT.

The chain carries TRBV1 and TRBJ2-7. TRBV1 has pseudogene status. This CDR3 is built from 8 residues. CDR3 coding DNA: TGCACCAGCAGGGAGCAGTACTTC. Translation: CTSREQYF.

CDR3 nucleotide sequence: TGTGCCAGCAGCGGTGGGGGAGCGGACACTGAAGCTTTCTTT. This translates into CASSGGGADTEAFF. V and J are TRBV9 and TRBJ1-1; possible D gene TRBD1, 5 bases. The germline V gene has CDR1 SGDLS and CDR2 YYNGEE. This CDR3 has 14 residues. Trimming cost V 3 bases and J 3 bases, with 12 bases left between them.

This clone appeared many times. The rearrangement uses TRBV27 and TRBJ2-7; 11 bases fit TRBD2. This CDR3 contains 18 residues. Trimming at V came to 2 bases and at J to 3 bases, leaving 12 bases not matched to a gene. Per germline, CDR1 MNHEY and CDR2 SMNVEV (reference sequence). The CDR3: CASSLLAGGLSTVYEQYF. As DNA, the CDR3 is TGTGCCAGCAGTTTACTAGCGGGGGGTCTTTCAACCGTCTACGAGCAGTACTTC.